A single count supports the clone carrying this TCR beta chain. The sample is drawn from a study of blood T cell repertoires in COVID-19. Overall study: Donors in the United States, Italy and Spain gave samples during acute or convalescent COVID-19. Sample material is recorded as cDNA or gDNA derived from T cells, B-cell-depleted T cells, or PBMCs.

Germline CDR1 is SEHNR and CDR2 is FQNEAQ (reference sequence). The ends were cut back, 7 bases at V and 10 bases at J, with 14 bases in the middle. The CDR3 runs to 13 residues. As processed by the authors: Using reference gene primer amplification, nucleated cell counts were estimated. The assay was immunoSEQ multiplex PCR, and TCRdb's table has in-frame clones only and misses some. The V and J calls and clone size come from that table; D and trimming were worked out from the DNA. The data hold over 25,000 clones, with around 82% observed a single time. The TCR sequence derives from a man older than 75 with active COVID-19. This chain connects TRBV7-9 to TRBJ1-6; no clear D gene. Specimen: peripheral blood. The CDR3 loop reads CASTLKGGSPLHF. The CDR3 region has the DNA TGTGCCAGCACATTAAAAGGAGGATCACCCCTCCACTTT. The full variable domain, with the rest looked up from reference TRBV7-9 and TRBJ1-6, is DTGVSQNPRHKITKRGQNVTFRCDPISEHNRLYWYRQTLGQGPEFLTYFQNEAQLEKSRLLSDRFSAERPKGSFSTLEIQRTEQGDSAMYLCASTLKGGSPLHFGNGTRLTVT.